The 11 T cell receptor beta chains listed next were all sequenced from one sample in a study of T cell responses to AZD1222 COVID-19 vaccine. Data came from immunoSEQ multiplex PCR; TCRdb stores just in-frame clones and leaves some out. Among about 190,000 clones listed, approximately 91% were seen once. The specimen comprised peripheral blood, sampled on day 0 of AZD1222 vaccination. The receptors come from an adult in good health.

The J gene is TRBJ1-3, the V gene TRBV27; 7 bases match TRBD1. Per the germline V gene, CDR1 is MNHEY and CDR2 is SMNVEV (reference sequence). With 6 bases clipped from V and 1 base from J, the junction kept 15 bases outside the gene matches. The CDR3 runs 18 residues. In DNA form, the CDR3 reads TGTGCCAGCAGCTACACACCGACAGGGCTGGGTTCTGGAAACACCATATATTTT. Encoded protein: CASSYTPTGLGSGNTIYF.

This clone was counted once. The chain has TRBV5-4 and TRBJ2-3, with D unresolved. V was clipped by 4 bases and J by 0 bases, with 15 bases between them. This CDR3 has 16 amino acids. Germline values: CDR1 SGHNT, CDR2 YYREEE (reference sequence). The CDR3 nucleotides are TGTGCCAGCAGCCCCGTTCGAGGAAAGAGCACAGATACGCAGTATTTT. This translates into CASSPVRGKSTDTQYF.

The rearrangement links TRBV29-1 to TRBJ1-2; D gene ambiguous. This CDR3 has 12 amino acids. Per the germline V gene, CDR1 is SQVTM and CDR2 is ANQGSEA. Trimming stripped 7 bases from V and 5 bases from J, with 14 bases between. The CDR3 loop reads CSGRHSVYGYTF. The CDR3 nucleotides are TGCAGCGGCCGACACTCGGTATATGGCTACACCTTC.

The chain recombines TRBV6-5 with TRBJ1-4; D might be TRBD1 (6 bases). The V and J ends lost 6 bases and 7 bases respectively, with 12 bases between them. The CDR3 consists of 13 residues. Germline-derived CDR1 and CDR2 are MNHEY and SVGAGI. The CDR3 nucleotides are TGTGCCAGCAGGAAGCAGGGGTTTGAAAAACTGTTTTTT. Translation gives CASRKQGFEKLFF.

This chain links TRBV27 with TRBJ2-1, with TRBD2 identical over 10 bases. The V segment lost 7 bases and the J segment 4 bases; nucleotides outside the gene matches: 7. From germline, CDR1 is MNHEY and CDR2 SMNVEV (reference sequence). The CDR3 has 15 amino acids. The CDR3 sequence: CASNPGLAIYNEQFF. The CDR3, as DNA: TGTGCCAGCAACCCGGGACTAGCGATATACAATGAGCAGTTCTTC.

V gene TRBV3-1 (or the pseudogene TRBV3-2) combines with J gene TRBJ1-1; the match to TRBD1 covers 7 bases. V shed 3 bases, J shed 2 bases, and the junction held 3 bases outside the gene matches. This CDR3 comprises 14 residues. Germline V lookup: CDR1 LGHDT, CDR2 YNNKEL (reference sequence). The CDR3 region has the DNA TGTGCCAGCAGCCAGCAGGGGGTCAACACTGAAGCTTTCTTT. The encoded protein is CASSQQGVNTEAFF.

The rearrangement links TRBV3-1 (or the pseudogene TRBV3-2) to TRBJ2-5; D is ambiguous. Germline values: CDR1 LGHDT, CDR2 YNNKEL (reference sequence). The CDR3 is 14 amino acids. V lost 2 bases and J 5 bases, leaving 12 bases between the germline ends. DNA for the CDR3: TGTGCCAGCAGCCAAAACAGTGCCGCGGAGACCCAGTACTTC. Translating it yields CASSQNSAAETQYF.

This CDR3 is CASSFEFGTGGPVLNQPQHF. CDR3 sequence (DNA): TGTGCCAGTAGTTTCGAGTTCGGGACAGGGGGCCCCGTCTTGAATCAGCCCCAGCATTTT. The J gene is TRBJ1-5, the V gene TRBV19; 12 nucleotides line up with TRBD1. The CDR3 extends over 20 amino acids. The ends lost 5 bases at V and 4 bases at J; junction bases unmatched: 18. The germline CDR1 and CDR2 sequences are LNHDA and SQIVND (reference sequence).

This clone is a singleton in its sample. The gene calls are TRBV12-3 or TRBV12-4 and TRBJ2-1, with D possibly TRBD2 on 6 matching bases. Trimming took off 6 bases at V and 7 bases at J, with 13 bases between the two ends. This CDR3 region has 13 residues. CDR3 sequence: CASRLHGGNEQFF. CDR3 sequence (DNA): TGTGCCAGCAGGCTGCACGGAGGGAATGAGCAGTTCTTC.

The J gene is TRBJ2-7, the V gene TRBV5-5; tentatively, D is TRBD2 (6 bases). The CDR3 is made up of 14 amino acids. CDR1 and CDR2 (germline): SGHKS, YYEKEE (reference sequence). Trimming removed 7 bases at V and 0 bases at J, with 14 bases between. The CDR3 sequence: CASASGSSSYEQYF. The CDR3 DNA sequence: TGTGCCAGCGCCAGCGGGTCTAGCTCCTACGAGCAGTACTTC.

The chain has TRBV19 and TRBJ2-6; D is undetermined. CDR1 and CDR2 from the germline V gene are LNHDA and SQIVND (reference sequence). Deletions cut 2 bases from V and 0 bases from J, with 11 bases between. The length of the CDR3 is 17 residues. The CDR3 region is CASSISAYRSGANVLTF. CDR3 coding DNA: TGTGCCAGTAGTATATCAGCCTACCGCTCTGGGGCCAACGTCCTGACTTTC.